Included here is one T cell receptor (beta chain) sequence, with context. Its specificity is unknown. This entry belongs to a study of identifying expanded T cells in peripheral blood. Study-level points and caveats: Across healthy donors, higher total template counts meant significantly greater approximately two-week count variance.

Healthy donors had no documented immune events, such as infections, while sampled. Repertoires were generated with immunoSEQ multiplex PCR, while TCRdb's copy carries only in-frame clones and drops some. The sample lists some 95,000 clones, around 90% occurring once. The sequencing sample was made of blood. The receptor was derived from a person aged 18-70 years in good health.

CDR3 DNA: TGTGCCAGTAGTATCCCCGGGACAGGTCCCTACGAGCAGTACTTC. This gives the protein CASSIPGTGPYEQYF. The rearrangement links TRBV19 to TRBJ2-7; 8 bases match TRBD1. Germline CDR1 is LNHDA and CDR2 is SQIVND (reference sequence). V lost 3 bases to trimming and J lost 2 bases; unmatched junction nucleotides: 6. CDR3 length: 15 amino acids.